One sample yielded the 26 T cell receptor beta chains listed below, sequenced in a study of cytomegalovirus exposure and HLA in healthy donors. Primers included in the PCR were 60 Vbeta and 13 Jbeta primers. Assay used: immunoSEQ multiplex PCR; TCRdb lists only in-frame clones, some missing. The sample lists under 300,000 clones; approximately 84% were seen once. Specimen: PBMCs. These receptors were obtained from a middle-aged woman in good health and CMV-seropositive.

This chain links TRBV19 with TRBJ1-1; no clear D gene. Germline CDR1 is LNHDA and CDR2 is SQIVND (reference sequence). V lost 6 bases to trimming and J lost 0 bases, with 8 bases between them. CDR3 length equals 13 residues. The CDR3 reads CASSVRVNTEAFF. The CDR3 DNA reads as TGTGCCAGTAGCGTGAGGGTGAACACTGAAGCTTTCTTT.

The rearrangement uses TRBV4-3 and TRBJ2-7; TRBD1 is a possible D gene (5 bases). Germline CDR1 LGHNA, CDR2 YSLEER. This CDR3 is 15 amino acids long. V lost 0 bases and J lost 1, with 10 bases in between. The CDR3 DNA reads TGCGCCAGCAGCCAAGATCGGACAAATTCCTACGAGCAGTACTTC. Translation gives CASSQDRTNSYEQYF.

Comments on this clone: This same CDR3 is encoded by further DNA sequences in the sample. V is TRBV2 and J is TRBJ1-3; maybe TRBD1 (5 bases). Trimming left V 8 bases short and J 7 bases short, with 21 bases between. CDR3 size: 15 residues. Germline-derived CDR1 and CDR2 are SNHLY and FYNNEI. CDR3 nucleotides: TGTGCCAGCTTACTGCCAGGACACGGGGGGAACACCATATATTTT. Encoded protein: CASLLPGHGGNTIYF.

V and J are TRBV5-1 and TRBJ2-7; maybe TRBD1 (6 bases). This CDR3 has 15 residues. The V gene lost 0 bases and the J gene lost 2 bases, with 12 bases spanning the gap. Germline lookup yields CDR1 SGHRS and CDR2 YFSETQ. CDR3 residues: CASSLEPDSTYEQYF. The CDR3 nucleotides are TGCGCCAGCAGCTTGGAACCGGACAGCACCTACGAGCAGTACTTC.

The chain couples TRBV14 to TRBJ2-4; TRBD1 is a possible D gene (5 bases). The ends were cut back, 4 bases at V and 8 bases at J, with 18 bases in the middle. The CDR3 covers 15 residues. Germline CDR1 reads SGHDN; CDR2 reads FVKESK. The CDR3 DNA reads TGTGCCAGCAGCCGCCAAGTAGTGGGGCAGGACATTCAGTACTTC. Amino acid sequence: CASSRQVVGQDIQYF.

This clone turned up a few times. This chain connects TRBV27 to TRBJ2-2, with D possibly TRBD2 on 6 matching bases. The germline gives CDR1 MNHEY, CDR2 SMNVEV (reference sequence). With 5 bases removed from V and 3 bases from J, the gap between germline ends came to 19 bases. CDR3 length equals 17 residues. Written as DNA, the CDR3 is TGTGCCAGCAGTACTAGGGTCGTTGTAGCGGACACCGGGGAGCTGTTTTTT. It codes for CASSTRVVVADTGELFF.

The CDR3 reads CASSLSGPYEQYF. CDR3 in DNA: TGTGCCAGCAGCTTATCGGGTCCCTACGAGCAGTACTTC. The chain links TRBV7-2 to TRBJ2-7; no firm D call. The CDR3 has 13 residues. Per germline, CDR1 SGHTA and CDR2 FQGNSA. Trimming cost V 2 bases and J 2 bases, with 7 bases left between them.

The V call is TRBV10-1, the J call TRBJ2-5, with 11 positions matching TRBD2. Germline CDR1 and CDR2: WNHNN and SYGVQD (reference sequence). V dropped 7 bases and J dropped 0; count of bases not matched to a gene: 4. The length of the CDR3 is 15 residues. CDR3 amino acids: CASTPSGRNQETQYF. The CDR3 DNA reads TGCGCCAGCACCCCTAGCGGGAGGAACCAAGAGACCCAGTACTTC.

This rearrangement joins TRBV7-2 to TRBJ2-3; 9 bases line up with TRBD2. The CDR3 consists of 15 residues. The germline CDR1 and CDR2 sequences are SGHTA and FQGNSA. J lost 2 bases, V lost 6 bases, and 6 bases had no gene match. The CDR3 loop is CASRRTSVYTDTQYF. The CDR3 bases are TGTGCCAGCAGAAGGACTAGCGTGTACACAGATACGCAGTATTTT.

This chain joins TRBV7-9 and TRBJ1-1; 12 nucleotides line up with TRBD1. Germline CDR1 is SEHNR and CDR2 is FQNEAQ (reference sequence). CDR3 size: 15 residues. Trimming at V came to 5 bases and at J to 1 base, leaving 2 bases not matched to a gene. CDR3 loop: CASSKGQGANTEAFF. The CDR3 DNA is TGTGCCAGCAGCAAGGGACAGGGGGCGAACACTGAAGCTTTCTTT.

The J gene is TRBJ1-1, the V gene TRBV18; 7 nucleotides agree with TRBD1. This CDR3 has 15 residues. J was trimmed by 1 base and V by 3 bases; bases with no gene match: 5. Germline lookup yields CDR1 KGHSH and CDR2 LQKENI. CDR3 sequence (DNA): TGTGCCAGCTCACCCTGGGACAGCCAGAACACTGAAGCTTTCTTT. It yields the protein CASSPWDSQNTEAFF.

The chain uses TRBV27 and TRBJ2-6; 11 positions agree with TRBD1. Trimming removed 3 bases from V and 0 bases from J; junction bases left unmatched: 4. The CDR3 contains 18 residues. Per the germline V gene, CDR1 is MNHEY and CDR2 is SMNVEV (reference sequence). The CDR3 DNA is TGTGCCAGCAGTTTTCGGACAGGGGGCACCTCTGGGGCCAACGTCCTGACTTTC. Translating it yields CASSFRTGGTSGANVLTF.

A few counts support this clone. J is TRBJ2-7 and V is TRBV7-2; D uncertain. V lost 2 bases to trimming and J lost 2 bases, with 13 bases between them. CDR3 length: 15 amino acids. Germline V gives CDR1 SGHTA, CDR2 FQGNSA. CDR3: CASSLSTYRAYEQYF. CDR3 DNA sequence: TGTGCCAGCAGCTTATCGACTTATAGAGCCTACGAGCAGTACTTC.

CDR3 sequence (DNA): TGTGCCAGCAGTTACAGGAGGGGTAATGGCTACACCTTC. Translating it yields CASSYRRGNGYTF. The chain couples TRBV6-6 to TRBJ1-2; perhaps TRBD1 as D (5 bases). V shed 2 bases and J shed 6 bases, with 10 bases lying between them. Germline V lookup: CDR1 MNHNY, CDR2 SVGAGI (reference sequence). The CDR3 totals 13 residues.

This clone has just one count. One junction end does not reproduce the germline sequence, and a read error may be involved. The chain combines TRBV7-9 with TRBJ1-2; D is possibly TRBD1 (5 bases). This CDR3 contains 16 residues. Germline assignment: CDR1 SEHNR and CDR2 FQNEAQ (reference sequence). The CDR3 DNA is TGTTCCAGCAGCTTAGCTTGGGGCCCAGCTAACTATGGCTACACCTTC. Amino acids: CSSSLAWGPANYGYTF.

This clone was recorded only once. This rearrangement joins TRBV28 to TRBJ2-7, with a weak D call TRBD1 (6 bases). The CDR3 totals 15 residues. Trimming stripped 5 bases from V and 5 bases from J, with 19 bases between. CDR1 and CDR2 (germline): MDHEN, SYDVKM. CDR3 loop: CASSTSGTPKDEQYF. The CDR3, as DNA: TGTGCCAGCAGTACCTCCGGGACACCGAAGGACGAGCAGTACTTC.

This chain joins TRBV5-1 and TRBJ2-5, with 7 bases identical to TRBD1. Germline V CDR1 and CDR2: SGHRS, YFSETQ. The CDR3 is 16 amino acids. The V segment lost 2 bases and the J segment 4 bases; nucleotides outside the gene matches: 11. CDR3 in DNA: TGCGCCAGCAGCTTCGTTTTAACAGGGGAAGGAGAGACCCAGTACTTC. Protein sequence: CASSFVLTGEGETQYF.

This clone was observed a single time. V gene TRBV19 combines with J gene TRBJ1-2, with TRBD1 identical over 8 bases. The junction had 4 bases not matched to a gene; V was cut back by 1 base and J by 3 bases. Germline values: CDR1 LNHDA, CDR2 SQIVND (reference sequence). The CDR3 sequence is 15 residues long. The CDR3: CASSIGQGLDYGYTF. CDR3 sequence (DNA): TGTGCCAGTAGTATAGGACAGGGGTTGGACTATGGCTACACCTTC.

In nucleotides, the CDR3 is TGTGCCAGCAGTGACGGCAGGGGGACCGCAGATACGCAGTATTTT. Translating it yields CASSDGRGTADTQYF. The V gene is TRBV6-4, the J gene TRBJ2-3, with 7 bases matching TRBD1. The ends lost 2 bases at V and 4 bases at J; junction bases unmatched: 6. Germline CDR1 reads MRHNA; CDR2 reads SNTAGT. This CDR3 is 15 amino acids long.

The chain recombines TRBV28 with TRBJ2-1, with a tentative D call TRBD1 (5 bases). The germline V and J ends were trimmed by 6 bases and 10 bases, with 22 bases remaining between them. CDR1 MDHEN and CDR2 SYDVKM come from the germline V gene. The length of the CDR3 is 15 residues. The CDR3 region is CASRITPQQVGEQFF. In DNA, the CDR3 is TGTGCCAGCAGAATTACCCCCCAACAGGTCGGGGAGCAGTTCTTC.

This sequence joins TRBV28 and TRBJ2-5, with 13 positions matching TRBD2. The CDR3 loop spans 15 amino acids. The V gene end was trimmed by 6 bases and the J gene end by 4 bases; junction bases not matched to a gene: 5. Germline CDR1 MDHEN, CDR2 SYDVKM. This CDR3 reads CASSGLAGVPETQYF. The CDR3 nucleotides are TGTGCCAGCAGCGGACTAGCGGGAGTTCCAGAGACCCAGTACTTC.

The chain employs TRBV6-5 and TRBJ2-7, with TRBD2 matching 12 bases. The germline V gene has CDR1 MNHEY and CDR2 SVGAGI. The V gene end was trimmed by 6 bases and the J gene end by 4 bases; junction bases not matched to a gene: 7. The CDR3 length is 15 residues. The DNA for the CDR3 is TGTGCCAGCAGACTAGCGGGAGGTGTTAGTTACGAGCAGTACTTC. It yields the protein CASRLAGGVSYEQYF.

V and J are TRBV7-9 and TRBJ2-1; 9 positions match TRBD2. Germline V lookup: CDR1 SEHNR, CDR2 FQNEAQ (reference sequence). The trim removed 8 bases at V and 3 bases at J, leaving 5 bases unmatched. The CDR3 length is 14 residues. CDR3 loop: CASGAGGIYNEQFF. CDR3 bases: TGTGCCAGCGGGGCGGGAGGGATCTACAATGAGCAGTTCTTC. The whole variable domain, filled in from reference TRBV7-9 and TRBJ2-1, reads DTGVSQNPRHKITKRGQNVTFRCDPISEHNRLYWYRQTLGQGPEFLTYFQNEAQLEKSRLLSDRFSAERPKGSFSTLEIQRTEQGDSAMYLCASGAGGIYNEQFFGPGTRLTVL.

This sequence joins TRBV7-2 and TRBJ2-7; tentative D call: TRBD2 (6 bases). V was cut by 5 bases and J by 6 bases, with 17 bases left in between. This CDR3 comprises 14 residues. Per the germline V gene, CDR1 is SGHTA and CDR2 is FQGNSA. The CDR3, as DNA: TGTGCCAGCAGCCCCAATGTTGGGCGGGGCGAGCAGTACTTC. Amino acids: CASSPNVGRGEQYF.

The rearrangement uses TRBV7-3 and TRBJ1-5; 7 bases are shared with TRBD1. The J segment lost 5 bases and the V segment lost 5 bases, leaving 3 bases of the junction unmatched. The CDR3 contains 13 residues. The germline gives CDR1 SGHTA, CDR2 FQGTGA. DNA of the CDR3: TGTGCCAGCAGCGAAGACAGGGATCAGCCCCAGCATTTT. Translation: CASSEDRDQPQHF.

This chain connects TRBV7-9 to TRBJ2-5; possible D gene TRBD2, 5 bases. This CDR3 has 13 amino acids. CDR1 SEHNR and CDR2 FQNEAQ come from the germline V gene (reference sequence). V was shortened by 5 bases and J by 3 bases, with 10 bases between the two germline ends. The CDR3, as DNA: TGTGCCAGCAGCCGGACTGCAAAAGAGACCCAGTACTTC. The encoded protein is CASSRTAKETQYF.